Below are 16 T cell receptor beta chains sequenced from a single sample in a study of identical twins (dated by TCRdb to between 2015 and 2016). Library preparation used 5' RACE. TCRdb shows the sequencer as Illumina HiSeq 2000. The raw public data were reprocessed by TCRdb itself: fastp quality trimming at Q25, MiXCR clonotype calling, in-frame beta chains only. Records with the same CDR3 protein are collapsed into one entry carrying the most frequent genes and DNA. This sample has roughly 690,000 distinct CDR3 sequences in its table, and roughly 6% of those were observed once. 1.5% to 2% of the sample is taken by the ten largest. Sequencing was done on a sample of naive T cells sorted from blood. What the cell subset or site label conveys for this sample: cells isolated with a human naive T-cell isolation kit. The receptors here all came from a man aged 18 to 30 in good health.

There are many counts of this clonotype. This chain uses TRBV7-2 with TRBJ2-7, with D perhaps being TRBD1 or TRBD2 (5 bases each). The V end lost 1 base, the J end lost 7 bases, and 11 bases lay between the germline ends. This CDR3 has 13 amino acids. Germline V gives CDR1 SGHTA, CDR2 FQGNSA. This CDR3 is CASSLGGTGEQYF. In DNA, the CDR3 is TGTGCCAGCAGCTTAGGAGGGACGGGTGAGCAGTACTTC.

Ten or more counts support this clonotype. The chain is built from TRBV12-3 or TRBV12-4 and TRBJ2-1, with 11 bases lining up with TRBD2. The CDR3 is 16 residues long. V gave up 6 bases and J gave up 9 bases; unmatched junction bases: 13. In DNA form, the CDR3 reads TGTGCCAGCAGCTACCCAGGGCTAGCGGGAGGCAGTGAGCAGTTCTTC. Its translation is CASSYPGLAGGSEQFF.

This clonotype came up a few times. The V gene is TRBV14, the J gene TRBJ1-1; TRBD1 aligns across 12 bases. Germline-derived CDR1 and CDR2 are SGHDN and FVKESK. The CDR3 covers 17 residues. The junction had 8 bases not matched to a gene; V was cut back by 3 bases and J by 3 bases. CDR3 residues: CASSHRDRGRQDTEAFF. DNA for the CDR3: TGTGCCAGCAGCCACCGGGACAGGGGGCGGCAGGACACTGAAGCTTTCTTT.

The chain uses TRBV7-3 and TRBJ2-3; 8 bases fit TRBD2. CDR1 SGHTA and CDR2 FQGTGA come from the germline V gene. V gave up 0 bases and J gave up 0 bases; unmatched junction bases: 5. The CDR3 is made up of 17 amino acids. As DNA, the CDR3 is TGTGCCAGCAGCTTAACTGCGGGAGGCCCTAGCACAGATACGCAGTATTTT. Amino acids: CASSLTAGGPSTDTQYF.

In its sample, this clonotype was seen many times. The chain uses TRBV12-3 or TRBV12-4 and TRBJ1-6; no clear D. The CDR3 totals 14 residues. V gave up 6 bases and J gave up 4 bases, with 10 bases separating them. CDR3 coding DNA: TGTGCCAGCAGCCCGACGGGGTATAATTCACCCCTCCACTTT. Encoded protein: CASSPTGYNSPLHF.

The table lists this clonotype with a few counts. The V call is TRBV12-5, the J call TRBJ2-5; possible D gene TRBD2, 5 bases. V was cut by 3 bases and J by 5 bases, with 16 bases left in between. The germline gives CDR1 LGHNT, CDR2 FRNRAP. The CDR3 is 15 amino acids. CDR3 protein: CASGLGGEMWETQYF. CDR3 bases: TGTGCTAGTGGTTTAGGTGGGGAGATGTGGGAGACCCAGTACTTC.

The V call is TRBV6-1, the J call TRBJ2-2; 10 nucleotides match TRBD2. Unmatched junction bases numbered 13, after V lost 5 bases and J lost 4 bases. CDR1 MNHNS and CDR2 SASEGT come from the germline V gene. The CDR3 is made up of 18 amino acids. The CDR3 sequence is CASSQQRHLAGATGELFF. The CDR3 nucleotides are TGTGCCAGCAGTCAGCAGCGGCACCTAGCGGGAGCCACCGGGGAGCTGTTTTTT.

CDR3 nucleotide sequence: TGTGCCAGCAGCCCGGGACCCGCTGGGGAGCTGTTTTTT. Amino acid sequence: CASSPGPAGELFF. This chain joins TRBV4-2 and TRBJ2-2; D may correspond to TRBD1 or TRBD2 (5 bases each). Germline-derived CDR1 and CDR2 are LGHNA and YNFKEQ. The CDR3 loop spans 13 amino acids. The V end was cut by 4 bases, the J end by 8 bases, with 11 bases between.

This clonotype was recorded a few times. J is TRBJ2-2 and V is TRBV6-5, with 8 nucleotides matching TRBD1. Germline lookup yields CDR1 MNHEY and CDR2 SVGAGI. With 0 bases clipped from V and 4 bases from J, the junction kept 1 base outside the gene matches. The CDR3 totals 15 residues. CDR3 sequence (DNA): TGTGCCAGCAGTTACTCGACAGGGGCCACCGGGGAGCTGTTTTTT. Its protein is CASSYSTGATGELFF.

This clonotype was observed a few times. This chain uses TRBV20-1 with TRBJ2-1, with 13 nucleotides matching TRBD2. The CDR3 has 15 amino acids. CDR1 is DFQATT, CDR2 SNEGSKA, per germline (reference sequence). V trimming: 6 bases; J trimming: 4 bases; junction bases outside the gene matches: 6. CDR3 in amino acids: CSATPGLAGYNEQFF. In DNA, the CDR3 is TGCAGTGCAACTCCGGGACTAGCGGGGTACAATGAGCAGTTCTTC.

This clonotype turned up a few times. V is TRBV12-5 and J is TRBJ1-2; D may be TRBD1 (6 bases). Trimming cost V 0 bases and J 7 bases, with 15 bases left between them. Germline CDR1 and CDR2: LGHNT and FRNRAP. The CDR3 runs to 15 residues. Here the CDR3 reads CASGLVTGGLVGYTF. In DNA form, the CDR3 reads TGTGCTAGTGGTTTGGTAACGGGGGGGCTTGTTGGCTACACCTTC.

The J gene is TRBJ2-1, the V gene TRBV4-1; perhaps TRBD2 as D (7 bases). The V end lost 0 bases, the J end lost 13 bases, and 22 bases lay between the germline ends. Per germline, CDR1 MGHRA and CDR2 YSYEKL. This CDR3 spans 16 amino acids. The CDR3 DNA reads TGCGCCAGCAGCCAAGAAGGGGGAGGGCCCTCCCGGGGCCAGTTCTTC. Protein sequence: CASSQEGGGPSRGQFF.

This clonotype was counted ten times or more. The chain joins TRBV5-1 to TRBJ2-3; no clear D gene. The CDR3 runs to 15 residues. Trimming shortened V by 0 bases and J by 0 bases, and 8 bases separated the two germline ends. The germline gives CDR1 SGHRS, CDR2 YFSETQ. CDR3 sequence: CASSLEATSTDTQYF. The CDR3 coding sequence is TGCGCCAGCAGCTTGGAGGCCACTAGCACAGATACGCAGTATTTT.

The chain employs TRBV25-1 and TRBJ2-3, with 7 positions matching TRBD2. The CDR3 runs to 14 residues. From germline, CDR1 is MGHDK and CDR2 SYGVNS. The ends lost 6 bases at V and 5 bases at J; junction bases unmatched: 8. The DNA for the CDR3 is TGTGCCAGCAGGCTAGCGGTATCTGGAGATACGCAGTATTTT. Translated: CASRLAVSGDTQYF.

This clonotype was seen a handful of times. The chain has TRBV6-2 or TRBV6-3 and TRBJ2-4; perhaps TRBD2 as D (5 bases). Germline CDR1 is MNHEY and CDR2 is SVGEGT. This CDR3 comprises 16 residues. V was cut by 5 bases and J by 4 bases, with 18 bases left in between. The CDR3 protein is CASSTSSSMGKNIQYF. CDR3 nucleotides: TGTGCCAGCAGTACCTCATCTAGCATGGGTAAAAACATTCAGTACTTC.

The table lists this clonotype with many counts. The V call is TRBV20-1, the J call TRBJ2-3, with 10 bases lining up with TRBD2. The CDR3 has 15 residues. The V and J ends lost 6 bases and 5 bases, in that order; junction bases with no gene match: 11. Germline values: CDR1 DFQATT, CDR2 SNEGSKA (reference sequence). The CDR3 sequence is CSALNLAGVIDTQYF. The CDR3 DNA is TGCAGTGCCCTCAACCTAGCGGGAGTTATAGATACGCAGTATTTT.